This T cell receptor beta chain appears in the sequencing data of a study of identical twins (dated by TCRdb to about 2016). Some background on the complete study: To test whether fetal clonotypes persist, this study deep-sequenced TCR alpha and beta repertoires from monozygotic twins, from unrelated adults of various ages, and from cord blood. Replicate twin experiments were performed at different times using different library preparation protocols to rule out contamination.

Libraries came from 5' RACE. The data were produced on an Illumina HiSeq 2000. A universal primer binding site was introduced by template switching, and a unique molecular identifier was present in the final cDNA, enabling accurate counting of TCR cDNA molecules. Specific primers in the conserved constant-segment region were used to synthesize first-strand cDNA for the TCR alpha and beta chains. To control for contamination, every cDNA library was double barcoded, receiving both a SMART-Mk sample barcode and Illumina barcodes. TruSeq adapter sequences and Illumina sample barcodes were added in two successive PCR steps. TCR alpha and beta cDNA libraries were sequenced on the Illumina HiSeq platform with custom primers. Under the source paper's analysis protocol: Raw reads were processed with MiGEC to extract unique molecular identifiers, and MiXCR was used to determine CDR3 positions. For each individual, recombination models were inferred using an EM algorithm with the repgenHMM and IGoR tools. The analysis of shared clonotypes was done with the tcR package in R, with sharing normalized by the product of cloneset sizes. Out-of-frame nonproductive sequences were analyzed to study raw recombination free of thymic and clonal selection effects. TCRdb reanalyzed the raw reads on its own, using fastp at Q25 for trimming and MiXCR for clone calling, and kept in-frame beta chains. Each entry merges the rows of one CDR3 protein and shows their most common DNA and genes. In this record, the V and J calls reflect TCRdb's handling and not the investigators' own analysis. This sample is represented by around 670,000 distinct CDR3 sequences; roughly 6% of them were singletons. About 1.8% of the sample belongs to the ten largest clones.

Clipping removes 3 bases from V and 3 bases from J, with 7 as the unmatched junction base count. From cysteine to phenylalanine, the CDR3 is 16 amino acids long. Only the CDR3 region is kept as DNA, spanning 48 bases read in frame from base 1. CDR1 and CDR2, per the germline V gene, are SQVTM and ANQGSEA. Every donor in the study was a healthy Caucasian. The researchers also sequenced three unrelated adults who were not twins: a male aged 18 to 30, a male aged 50 to 59, and a female aged 50 to 59. Using Miltenyi CD45RO+ enrichment and human naive T-cell isolation kits, memory (CD45RO+) and naive T cells were isolated from PBMC. This clonotype came up many times. It lacks a known antigen. Per-nucleotide qualities are absent, and no much larger clonotype sits a single base away. Summary of the overall study and its limitations: The excess sharing between twins in beta out-of-frame sequences was weaker because fewer shared sequences reduced the signal-to-noise ratio. Abundant cord blood beta clonotypes had fewer insertions, young adult naive repertoires showed a similar but weaker trend, and memory repertoires showed no such trend. In monozygotic twins, recombination models systematically underestimated out-of-frame TCR alpha sharing, but the models matched the sharing seen between unrelated individuals. Because the same donors could not be followed over many years, conclusions were based on cross-sectional statistical analysis. Compared with coincidental sharing between unrelated individuals, out-of-frame TCR alpha sequences shared between twins showed an excess of sequences with low generation probability. Invariant T cells such as MAIT and iNKT could partly confound zero-insertion analyses, though diverse VJ usage argued against this for most clonotypes.

The TCR comes from a young man in good health. The rearrangement combines TRBV29-1 with TRBJ2-3, with TRBD1 identical over 12 junction bases. The sample taken for sequencing was naive T cells sorted from blood. This specimen's cell subset or site label, per the study, means: cells isolated with a human naive T-cell isolation kit. The DNA is as follows: TGCAGCGTTGACACCCCGGGACAGGGGGCTACAGATACGCAGTATTTT. It codes for CSVDTPGQGATDTQYF.